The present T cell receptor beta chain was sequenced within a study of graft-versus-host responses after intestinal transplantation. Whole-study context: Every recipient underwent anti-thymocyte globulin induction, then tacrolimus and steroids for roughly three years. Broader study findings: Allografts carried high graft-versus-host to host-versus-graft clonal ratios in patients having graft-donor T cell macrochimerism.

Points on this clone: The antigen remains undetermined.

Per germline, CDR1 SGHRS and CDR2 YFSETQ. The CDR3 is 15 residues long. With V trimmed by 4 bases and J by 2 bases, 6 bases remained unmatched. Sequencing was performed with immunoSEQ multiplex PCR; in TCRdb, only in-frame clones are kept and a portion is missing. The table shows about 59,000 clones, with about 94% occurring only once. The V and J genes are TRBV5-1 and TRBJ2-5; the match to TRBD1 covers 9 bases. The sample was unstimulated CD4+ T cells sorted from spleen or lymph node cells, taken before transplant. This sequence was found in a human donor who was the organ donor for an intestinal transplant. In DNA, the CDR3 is TGCGCCAGCAGCCTGACAGGGGGGACTCAAGAGACCCAGTACTTC. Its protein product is CASSLTGGTQETQYF.